This TCR beta chain was documented in a study of T cell repertoires in cytomegalovirus infection. Study as a whole: It can be stated that public TCR beta signatures indicated CMV infection as well as a matching HLA type.

As concerns this clonotype: The antigen is undetermined.

Points from the study as a whole: CMV carriers having the relevant HLA were flagged by cumulative public TCR beta family frequency. Clonotypes of TCR beta that were HLA-C-restricted and CMV-specific dominated the ex vivo response.

The V end lost 3 bases, the J end lost 1 base, and 6 bases lay between the germline ends. CDR3 length equals 13 residues. Germline CDR1 is SQVTM and CDR2 is ANQGSEA. TCRdb ran MiXCR on the reads and lists one entry per CDR3 protein. Among around 340,000 distinct CDR3 sequences listed, almost 30% were seen once. The starting material was cultured PBMCs, obtained from culture after CMV antigen stimulation. The source of this sequence is a human donor in good health (CMV status not recorded). Some clones in this sample may be carry-over from other donors' samples. The J gene is TRBJ2-2, the V gene TRBV29-1; the D is unclear. The DNA for the CDR3 is TGCAGCGTTGAGGGTGAGAACACCGGGGAGCTGTTTTTT. Protein: CSVEGENTGELFF.